Listed below are T cell receptor beta chains from one sample, sequenced in a study of blood T cells in healthy people across ages. MiXCR, applied by TCRdb to the 5' RACE reads, yields one record per CDR3 protein. The repertoire consists of about 780,000 distinct CDR3 sequences, with around 24% occurring once and the leading ten covering 3%. These data were likewise used in another study, on T cells of mothers and their children.

Input material: blood. These receptors were collected from a boy aged 10-17 years in good health. Each CDR3 is given with its conserved first and last residue. The order of the fields is CDR3 protein, CDR3 DNA, J gene, D gene, V gene, clone size. D genes are given only for firm matches. A clone size is listed for some rows: how often the clone was seen (once, few, many), or a class if it is expanded.

CDR3: CARGSYNEQFF; DNA: TGTGCCAGGGGATCCTACAATGAGCAGTTCTTC; J: TRBJ2-1; D: NA; V: TRBV30; size: few
CDR3: CASSFNPEAISTDTQYF; DNA: TGTGCCAGCAGTTTTAACCCCGAGGCGATTAGCACAGATACGCAGTATTTT; J: TRBJ2-3; D: NA; V: TRBV28; size: NA
CDR3: CASSEAPYGHLETQYF; DNA: TGTGCCAGCAGTGAAGCACCCTATGGGCATCTGGAGACCCAGTACTTC; J: TRBJ2-5; D: NA; V: TRBV6-1; size: NA
CDR3: CASSLGQGRDGYTF; DNA: TGTGCCAGCAGCTTAGGGCAGGGGAGAGATGGCTACACCTTC; J: TRBJ1-2; D: NA; V: TRBV7-9; size: NA
CDR3: CASSQDYRAQPYEQYF; DNA: TGCGCCAGCAGCCAAGATTACAGGGCGCAACCCTACGAGCAGTACTTC; J: TRBJ2-7; D: NA; V: TRBV4-1; size: few
CDR3: CASSTYRGRETQYF; DNA: TGTGCCAGCAGCACATACAGGGGCCGGGAGACCCAGTACTTC; J: TRBJ2-5; D: TRBD1; V: TRBV7-9; size: NA
CDR3: CASSLGLAGTLSPYNEQFF; DNA: TGTGCCAGCAGCCTAGGACTAGCGGGGACCCTTAGCCCCTACAATGAGCAGTTCTTC; J: TRBJ2-1; D: TRBD2; V: TRBV7-2; size: NA
CDR3: CAISEKGGGGNTIYF; DNA: TGTGCCATCAGTGAGAAAGGGGGTGGTGGAAACACCATATATTTT; J: TRBJ1-3; D: NA; V: TRBV10-3; size: NA
CDR3: CASSSHMSNQPQHF; DNA: TGTGCCAGCAGTTCACACATGAGCAATCAGCCCCAGCATTTT; J: TRBJ1-5; D: NA; V: TRBV12-3/TRBV12-4; size: NA
CDR3: CASSQRTGGDTQYF; DNA: TGTGCCAGCAGCCAAAGGACAGGGGGAGATACGCAGTATTTT; J: TRBJ2-3; D: TRBD1; V: TRBV13; size: few
CDR3: CASSEYASRDTQYF; DNA: TGTGCCAGCAGTGAATACGCTAGTAGAGATACGCAGTATTTT; J: TRBJ2-3; D: NA; V: TRBV25-1; size: NA
CDR3: CASSGSDFMELYGYTF; DNA: TGCGCCAGCAGCGGGTCAGACTTTATGGAACTCTATGGCTACACCTTC; J: TRBJ1-2; D: NA; V: TRBV5-1; size: NA
CDR3: CASSLALTGNNEQFF; DNA: TGCGCCAGCAGCTTGGCCCTGACTGGTAACAATGAGCAGTTCTTC; J: TRBJ2-1; D: NA; V: TRBV5-1; size: NA
CDR3: CSARGQLAAAYNEQFF; DNA: TGCAGTGCCAGAGGACAACTAGCGGCCGCCTACAATGAGCAGTTCTTC; J: TRBJ2-1; D: TRBD2; V: TRBV20-1; size: few
CDR3: CSARDAGGEGETQYF; DNA: TGCAGTGCTAGAGACGCGGGGGGGGAAGGAGAGACCCAGTACTTC; J: TRBJ2-5; D: TRBD2; V: TRBV20-1; size: NA
CDR3: CASSLSPNTEAFF; DNA: TGTGCCAGCAGCCTGTCCCCGAACACTGAAGCTTTCTTT; J: TRBJ1-1; D: NA; V: TRBV5-6; size: many
CDR3: CATSDLSGPTTADTQYF; DNA: TGTGCCACCAGTGATCTTAGCGGGCCAACGACCGCAGATACGCAGTATTTT; J: TRBJ2-3; D: TRBD2; V: TRBV24-1; size: NA
CDR3: CASSFVGLESRKNIQYF; DNA: TGTGCCAGCAGCTTCGTAGGTTTGGAGTCCCGCAAAAACATTCAGTACTTC; J: TRBJ2-4; D: NA; V: TRBV5-5; size: few
CDR3: CASSLRERGEKLFF; DNA: TGTGCCAGCAGCTTGAGGGAGAGAGGTGAAAAACTGTTTTTT; J: TRBJ1-4; D: NA; V: TRBV7-9; size: few
CDR3: CASSLRPWDDFYEQYF; DNA: TGCGCCAGCAGCCTTCGACCGTGGGACGATTTCTACGAGCAGTACTTC; J: TRBJ2-7; D: NA; V: TRBV5-1; size: NA
CDR3: CASSEPDSLSYEQYF; DNA: TGCGCCAGCAGTGAGCCGGACAGCCTGTCCTACGAGCAGTACTTC; J: TRBJ2-7; D: NA; V: TRBV10-1; size: NA
CDR3: CAIRAPGGAPGGEDSSYGYTF; DNA: TGTGCCATCAGAGCCCCCGGGGGGGCCCCAGGGGGCGAGGATTCTAGCTATGGCTACACCTTC; J: TRBJ1-2; D: TRBD1; V: TRBV10-3; size: few
CDR3: CASSVWRGGPGELFF; DNA: TGTGCCAGCAGTGTTTGGCGGGGGGGCCCTGGGGAGCTGTTTTTT; J: TRBJ2-2; D: TRBD2; V: TRBV6-1; size: few
CDR3: CASSLLVLVHYNEQFF; DNA: TGTGCCAGCAGTTTATTGGTGCTGGTCCATTACAATGAGCAGTTCTTC; J: TRBJ2-1; D: NA; V: TRBV28; size: NA
CDR3: CSASNWSPEAFF; DNA: TGCAGTGCTAGTAATTGGAGTCCTGAAGCTTTCTTT; J: TRBJ1-1; D: NA; V: TRBV20-1; size: few
CDR3: CASSFYNPTETQYF; DNA: TGCGCCAGCAGCTTTTATAACCCTACAGAGACCCAGTACTTC; J: TRBJ2-5; D: NA; V: TRBV5-1; size: NA
CDR3: CASSLGLLDDRETQYF; DNA: TGTGCCAGCAGCCTGGGACTCCTAGATGATAGGGAGACCCAGTACTTC; J: TRBJ2-5; D: NA; V: TRBV7-3; size: NA
CDR3: CATGPGQGANEQFF; DNA: TGCGCCACCGGGCCGGGACAGGGGGCGAATGAGCAGTTCTTC; J: TRBJ2-1; D: TRBD1; V: TRBV5-1; size: NA
CDR3: CASSFDRTGWRSYEQYF; DNA: TGCGCCAGCAGCTTCGACCGGACAGGGTGGCGTAGCTACGAGCAGTACTTC; J: TRBJ2-7; D: TRBD1; V: TRBV5-1; size: NA
CDR3: CASSWRGTDFCTF; DNA: TGTGCCAGCAGCTGGAGAGGGACGGATTTTTGCACCTTC; J: TRBJ1-2; D: NA; V: TRBV5-6; size: few
CDR3: CASSKRTGTDTEAFF; DNA: TGTGCCAGCAGCAAAAGGACGGGGACGGACACTGAAGCTTTCTTT; J: TRBJ1-1; D: NA; V: TRBV12-3/TRBV12-4; size: few
CDR3: CASGLQGQPQHF; DNA: TGTGCCAGCGGCCTGCAGGGACAGCCCCAGCATTTT; J: TRBJ1-5; D: NA; V: TRBV7-9; size: NA
CDR3: CASSRGGRYGYTF; DNA: TGTGCCAGCTCACGAGGGGGCCGCTATGGCTACACCTTC; J: TRBJ1-2; D: TRBD1; V: TRBV6-6; size: NA
CDR3: CASSYGGGTGPDTQYF; DNA: TGTGCCAGCAGTTACGGGGGGGGGACAGGGCCAGATACGCAGTATTTT; J: TRBJ2-3; D: TRBD1; V: TRBV6-5; size: NA
CDR3: CSARGRLAGLGNEQFF; DNA: TGCAGTGCTAGAGGTCGACTAGCGGGGTTAGGAAATGAGCAGTTCTTC; J: TRBJ2-1; D: TRBD2; V: TRBV20-1; size: few
CDR3: CASSLSSPRPQETQYF; DNA: TGTGCCAGCAGTTTAAGTTCCCCTAGGCCCCAAGAGACCCAGTACTTC; J: TRBJ2-5; D: NA; V: TRBV12-3/TRBV12-4; size: NA
CDR3: CASSPRGAPQETQYF; DNA: TGTGCCAGCAGCCCACGGGGGGCCCCCCAAGAGACCCAGTACTTC; J: TRBJ2-5; D: NA; V: TRBV7-7; size: few
CDR3: CASGMGTASHEQYF; DNA: TGTGCCAGCGGCATGGGGACCGCCAGCCACGAGCAGTACTTC; J: TRBJ2-7; D: NA; V: TRBV9; size: NA
CDR3: CAIRPRGAGETQYF; DNA: TGTGCCATCAGACCCCGGGGGGCCGGAGAGACCCAGTACTTC; J: TRBJ2-5; D: NA; V: TRBV10-3; size: NA
CDR3: CASSLTGVEQLF; DNA: TGTGCCAGCAGTCTCACAGGGGTAGAGCAGCTCTTC; J: TRBJ2-5; D: TRBD1; V: TRBV27; size: once
CDR3: CANSRGTGGDTRYF; DNA: TGTGCCAACAGCCGTGGGACAGGGGGAGATACGCGGTATTTT; J: TRBJ2-3; D: TRBD1; V: TRBV6-5; size: NA
CDR3: CASGETGRLAGGSSADTQYF; DNA: TGTGCCAGCGGGGAGACGGGGAGACTAGCGGGGGGCTCCTCGGCAGATACGCAGTATTTT; J: TRBJ2-3; D: TRBD2; V: TRBV2; size: few
CDR3: CAISLPYRDRAKTQYF; DNA: TGTGCCATCAGCCTCCCGTACCGGGACAGGGCGAAGACCCAGTACTTC; J: TRBJ2-5; D: TRBD1; V: TRBV7-6; size: once
CDR3: CASSHVLRGKLSEKLFF; DNA: TGTGCCAGCAGCCACGTCCTACGAGGGAAACTAAGTGAAAAACTGTTTTTT; J: TRBJ1-4; D: NA; V: TRBV7-9; size: NA
CDR3: CSARVYRGYEQYF; DNA: TGCAGTGCTAGAGTTTACAGGGGCTACGAGCAGTACTTC; J: TRBJ2-7; D: TRBD1; V: TRBV20-1; size: NA